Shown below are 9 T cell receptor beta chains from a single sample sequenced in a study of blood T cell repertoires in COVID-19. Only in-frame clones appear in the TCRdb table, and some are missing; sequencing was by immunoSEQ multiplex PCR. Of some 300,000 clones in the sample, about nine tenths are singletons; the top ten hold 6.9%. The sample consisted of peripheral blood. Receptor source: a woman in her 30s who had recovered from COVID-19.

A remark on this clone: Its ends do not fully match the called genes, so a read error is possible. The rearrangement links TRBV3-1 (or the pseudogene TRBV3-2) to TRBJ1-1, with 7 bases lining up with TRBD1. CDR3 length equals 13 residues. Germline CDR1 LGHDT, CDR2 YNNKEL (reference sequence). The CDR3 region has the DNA TGTGCCAGCAGCCAAACCGAGGGGGCTGGGCTTCTCTTT. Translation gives CASSQTEGAGLLF.

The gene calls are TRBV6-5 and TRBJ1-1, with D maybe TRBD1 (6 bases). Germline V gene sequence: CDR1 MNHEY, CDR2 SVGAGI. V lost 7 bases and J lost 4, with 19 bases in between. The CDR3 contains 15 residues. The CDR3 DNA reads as TGTGCCAGCACGGAAACAGGGAGTTATAGCACTGAAGCTTTCTTT. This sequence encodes CASTETGSYSTEAFF.

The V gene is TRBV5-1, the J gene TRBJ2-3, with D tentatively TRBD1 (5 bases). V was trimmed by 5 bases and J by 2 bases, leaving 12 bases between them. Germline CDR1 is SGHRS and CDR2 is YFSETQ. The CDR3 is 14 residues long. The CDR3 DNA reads TGCGCCAGCAGACAGGCTACACACACAGATACGCAGTATTTT. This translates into CASRQATHTDTQYF.

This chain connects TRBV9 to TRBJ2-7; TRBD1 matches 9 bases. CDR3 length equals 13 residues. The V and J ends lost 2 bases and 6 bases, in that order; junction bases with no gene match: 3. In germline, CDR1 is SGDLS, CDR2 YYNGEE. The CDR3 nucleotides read TGTGCCAGCAGCGTGGGACAGGGCCGCGAGCAGTACTTC. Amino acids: CASSVGQGREQYF. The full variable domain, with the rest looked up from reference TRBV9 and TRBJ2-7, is DSGVTQTPKHLITATGQRVTLRCSPRSGDLSVYWYQQSLDQGLQFLIQYYNGEERAKGNILERFSAQQFPDLHSELNLSSLELGDSALYFCASSVGQGREQYFGPGTRLTVT.

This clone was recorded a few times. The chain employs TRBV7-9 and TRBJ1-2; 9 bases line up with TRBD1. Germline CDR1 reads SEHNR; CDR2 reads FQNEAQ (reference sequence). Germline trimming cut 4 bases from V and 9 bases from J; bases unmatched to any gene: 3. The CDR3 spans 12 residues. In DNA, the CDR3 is TGTGCCAGCAGCTCCGGGACAGGGAGCTACACCTTC. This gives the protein CASSSGTGSYTF. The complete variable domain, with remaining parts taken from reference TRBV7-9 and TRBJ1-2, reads DTGVSQNPRHKITKRGQNVTFRCDPISEHNRLYWYRQTLGQGPEFLTYFQNEAQLEKSRLLSDRFSAERPKGSFSTLEIQRTEQGDSAMYLCASSSGTGSYTFGSGTRLTVV.

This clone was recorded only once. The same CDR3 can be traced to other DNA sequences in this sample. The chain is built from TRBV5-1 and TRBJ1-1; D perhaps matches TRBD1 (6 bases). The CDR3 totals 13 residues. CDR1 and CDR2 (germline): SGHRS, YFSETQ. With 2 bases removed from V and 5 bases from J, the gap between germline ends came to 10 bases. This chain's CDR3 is CASSLQGSTEAFF. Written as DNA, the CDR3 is TGCGCCAGCAGCTTACAGGGAAGTACTGAAGCTTTCTTT.

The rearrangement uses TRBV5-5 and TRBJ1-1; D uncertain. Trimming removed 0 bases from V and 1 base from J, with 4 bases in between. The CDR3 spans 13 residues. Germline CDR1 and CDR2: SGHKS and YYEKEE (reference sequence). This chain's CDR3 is CASSLAGNTEAFF. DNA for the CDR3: TGTGCCAGCAGCTTGGCCGGGAACACTGAAGCTTTCTTT. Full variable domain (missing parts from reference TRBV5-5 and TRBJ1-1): DAGVTQSPTHLIKTRGQQVTLRCSPISGHKSVSWYQQVLGQGPQFIFQYYEKEERGRGNFPDRFSARQFPNYSSELNVNALLLGDSALYLCASSLAGNTEAFFGQGTRLTVV.

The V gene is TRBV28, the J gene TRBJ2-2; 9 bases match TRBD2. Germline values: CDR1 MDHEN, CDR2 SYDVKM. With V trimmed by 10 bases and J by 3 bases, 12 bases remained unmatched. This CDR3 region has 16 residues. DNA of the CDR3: TGTGCCACGATTCAAGCGGGACTAGCAGACACCGGGGAGCTGTTTTTT. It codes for CATIQAGLADTGELFF.

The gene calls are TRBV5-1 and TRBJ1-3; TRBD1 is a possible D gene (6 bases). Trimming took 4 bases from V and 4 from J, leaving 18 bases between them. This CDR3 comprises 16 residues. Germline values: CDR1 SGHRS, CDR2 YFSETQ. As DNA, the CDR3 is TGCGCCAGCAGCCCAGGAGGTCCAGGGGCCGGAAACACCATATATTTT. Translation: CASSPGGPGAGNTIYF.